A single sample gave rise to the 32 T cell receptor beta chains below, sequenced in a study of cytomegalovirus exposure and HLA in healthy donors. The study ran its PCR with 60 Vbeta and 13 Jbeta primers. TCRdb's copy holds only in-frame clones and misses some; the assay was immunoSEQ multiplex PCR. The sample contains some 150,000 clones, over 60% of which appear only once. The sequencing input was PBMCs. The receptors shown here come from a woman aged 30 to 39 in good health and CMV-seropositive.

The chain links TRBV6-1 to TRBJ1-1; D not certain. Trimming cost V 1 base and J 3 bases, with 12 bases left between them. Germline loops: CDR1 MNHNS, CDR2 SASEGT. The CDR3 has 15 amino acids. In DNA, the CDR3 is TGTGCCAGCAGTGAAGAATTTTGGGGAGACACTGAAGCTTTCTTT. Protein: CASSEEFWGDTEAFF.

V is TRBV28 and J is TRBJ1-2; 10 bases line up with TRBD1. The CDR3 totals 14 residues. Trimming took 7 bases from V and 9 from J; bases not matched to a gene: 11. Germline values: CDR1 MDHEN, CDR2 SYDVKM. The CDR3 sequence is CASISPGTGDSYTF. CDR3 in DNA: TGTGCCAGCATCTCTCCCGGGACAGGGGATAGCTACACCTTC.

CDR3 DNA: TGTGCCAGCACCCAGAGGATAGCTGGGGCCAACGTCCTGACTTTC. Its protein product is CASTQRIAGANVLTF. The chain recombines TRBV27 with TRBJ2-6; D not certain. CDR3 length: 15 residues. The germline V gene encodes CDR1 MNHEY and CDR2 SMNVEV (reference sequence). Trimming stripped 7 bases from V and 2 bases from J, with 12 bases between.

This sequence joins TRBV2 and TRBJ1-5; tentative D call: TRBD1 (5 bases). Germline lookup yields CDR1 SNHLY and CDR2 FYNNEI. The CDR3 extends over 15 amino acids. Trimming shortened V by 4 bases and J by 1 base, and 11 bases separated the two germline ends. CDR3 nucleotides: TGTGCCAGCAGTGGACAGATATCGAGCAATCAGCCCCAGCATTTT. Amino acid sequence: CASSGQISSNQPQHF.

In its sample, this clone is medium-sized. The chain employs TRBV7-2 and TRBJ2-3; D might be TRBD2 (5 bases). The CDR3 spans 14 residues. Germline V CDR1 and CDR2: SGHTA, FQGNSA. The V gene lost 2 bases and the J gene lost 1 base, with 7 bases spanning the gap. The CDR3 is CASSLSGGTDTQYF. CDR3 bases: TGTGCCAGCAGCTTATCCGGGGGCACAGATACGCAGTATTTT.

The CDR3 spells CASSQTGGETGQPQHF. CDR3 in DNA: TGTGCCAGCAGCCAGACAGGGGGCGAGACCGGTCAGCCCCAGCATTTT. The chain is built from TRBV6-6 and TRBJ1-5; 10 bases are a match to TRBD1. The trim removed 6 bases at V and 6 bases at J, leaving 11 bases unmatched. The CDR3 is made up of 16 amino acids. Germline CDR1 reads MNHNY; CDR2 reads SVGAGI (reference sequence).

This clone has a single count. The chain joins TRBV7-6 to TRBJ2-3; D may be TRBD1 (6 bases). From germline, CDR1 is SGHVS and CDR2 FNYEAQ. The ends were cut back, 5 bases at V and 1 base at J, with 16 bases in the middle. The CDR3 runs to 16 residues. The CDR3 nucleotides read TGTGCCAGCAGCCAACTAGGACAGAGGCGCACAGATACGCAGTATTTT. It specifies CASSQLGQRRTDTQYF.

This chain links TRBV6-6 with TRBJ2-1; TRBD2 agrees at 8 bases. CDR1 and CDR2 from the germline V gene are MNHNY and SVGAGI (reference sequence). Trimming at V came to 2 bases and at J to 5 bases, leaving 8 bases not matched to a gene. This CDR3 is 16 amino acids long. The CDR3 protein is CASSYRRGGSNNEQFF. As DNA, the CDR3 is TGTGCCAGCAGTTACCGGCGCGGGGGGTCTAACAATGAGCAGTTCTTC.

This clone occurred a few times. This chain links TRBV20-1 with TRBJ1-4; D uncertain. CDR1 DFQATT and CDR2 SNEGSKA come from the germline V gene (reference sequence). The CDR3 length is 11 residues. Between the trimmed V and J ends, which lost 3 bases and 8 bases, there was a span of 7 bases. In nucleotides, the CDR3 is TGCAGTGCTAGCCCCGGGGAAAAACTGTTTTTT. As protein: CSASPGEKLFF.

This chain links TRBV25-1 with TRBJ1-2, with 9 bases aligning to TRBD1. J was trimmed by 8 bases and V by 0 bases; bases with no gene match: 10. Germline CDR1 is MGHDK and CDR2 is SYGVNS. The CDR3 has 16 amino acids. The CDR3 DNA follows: TGTGCCAGCAGTGAATACATACCGGGACAGGGATACGGCTACACCTTC. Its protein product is CASSEYIPGQGYGYTF.

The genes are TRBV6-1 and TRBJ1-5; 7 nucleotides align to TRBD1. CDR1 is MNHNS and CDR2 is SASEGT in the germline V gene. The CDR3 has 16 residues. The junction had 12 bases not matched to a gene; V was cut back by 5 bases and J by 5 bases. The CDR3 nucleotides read TGTGCCAGCAGTAAAGGACAGGTTGGGGGCCATCAGCCCCAGCATTTT. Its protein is CASSKGQVGGHQPQHF.

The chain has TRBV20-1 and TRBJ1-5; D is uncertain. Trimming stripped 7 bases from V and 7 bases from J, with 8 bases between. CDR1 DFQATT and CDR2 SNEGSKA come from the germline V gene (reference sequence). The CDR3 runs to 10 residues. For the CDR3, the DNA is TGCAGTGAAAGCGTACAGCCCCAGCATTTT. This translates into CSESVQPQHF.

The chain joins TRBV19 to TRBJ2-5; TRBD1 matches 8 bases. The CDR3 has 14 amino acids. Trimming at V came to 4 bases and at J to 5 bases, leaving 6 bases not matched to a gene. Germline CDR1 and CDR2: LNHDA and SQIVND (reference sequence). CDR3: CASSTKTGAETQYF. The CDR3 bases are TGTGCCAGTAGTACAAAGACAGGGGCGGAGACCCAGTACTTC.

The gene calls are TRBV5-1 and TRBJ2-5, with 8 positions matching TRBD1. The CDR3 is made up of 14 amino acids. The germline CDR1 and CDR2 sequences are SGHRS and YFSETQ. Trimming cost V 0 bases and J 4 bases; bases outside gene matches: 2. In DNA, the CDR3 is TGCGCCAGCAGCTTGGCCGGGACAGGAGAGACCCAGTACTTC. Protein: CASSLAGTGETQYF.

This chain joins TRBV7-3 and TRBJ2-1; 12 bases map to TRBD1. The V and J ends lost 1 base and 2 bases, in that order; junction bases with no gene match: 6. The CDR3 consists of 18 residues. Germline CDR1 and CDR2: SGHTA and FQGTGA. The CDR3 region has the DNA TGTGCCAGCAGCTTAAATTCCGGGACAGGGGGCCCCTACAATGAGCAGTTCTTC. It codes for CASSLNSGTGGPYNEQFF.

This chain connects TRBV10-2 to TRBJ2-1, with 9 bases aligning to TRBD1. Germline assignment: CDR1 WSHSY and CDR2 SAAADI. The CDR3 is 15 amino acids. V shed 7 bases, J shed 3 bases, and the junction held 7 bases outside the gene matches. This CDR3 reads CASIVPGQGYNEQFF. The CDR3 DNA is TGCGCCAGCATAGTCCCGGGACAGGGCTACAATGAGCAGTTCTTC.

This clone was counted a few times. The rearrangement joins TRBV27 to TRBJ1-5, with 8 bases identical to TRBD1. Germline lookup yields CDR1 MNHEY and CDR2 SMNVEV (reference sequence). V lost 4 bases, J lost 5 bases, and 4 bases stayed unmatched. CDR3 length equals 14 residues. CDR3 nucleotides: TGTGCCAGCAGTTCAGGACAGGGCGATCAGCCCCAGCATTTT. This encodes CASSSGQGDQPQHF.

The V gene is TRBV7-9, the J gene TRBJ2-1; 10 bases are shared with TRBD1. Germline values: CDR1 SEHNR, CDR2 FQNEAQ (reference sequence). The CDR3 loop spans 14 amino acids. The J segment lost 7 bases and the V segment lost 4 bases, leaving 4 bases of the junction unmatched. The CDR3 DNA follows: TGTGCCAGCAGCTCACCGGGACAGGGGAATGAGCAGTTCTTC. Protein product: CASSSPGQGNEQFF. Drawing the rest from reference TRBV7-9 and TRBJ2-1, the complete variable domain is DTGVSQNPRHKITKRGQNVTFRCDPISEHNRLYWYRQTLGQGPEFLTYFQNEAQLEKSRLLSDRFSAERPKGSFSTLEIQRTEQGDSAMYLCASSSPGQGNEQFFGPGTRLTVL.

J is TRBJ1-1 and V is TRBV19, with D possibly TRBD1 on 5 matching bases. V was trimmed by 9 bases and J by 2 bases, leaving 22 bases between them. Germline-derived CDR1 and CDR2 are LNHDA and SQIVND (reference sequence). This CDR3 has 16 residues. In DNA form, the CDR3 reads TGTGCCAGCCAAACCCCCGGCCGGGGGGGTAACACTGAAGCTTTCTTT. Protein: CASQTPGRGGNTEAFF.

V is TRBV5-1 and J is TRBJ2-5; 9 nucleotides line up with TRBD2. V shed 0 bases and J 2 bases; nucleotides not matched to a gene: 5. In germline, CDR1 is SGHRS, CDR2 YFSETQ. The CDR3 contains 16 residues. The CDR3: CASSLGPSGAQETQYF. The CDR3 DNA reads TGCGCCAGCAGCTTGGGGCCTAGCGGGGCTCAAGAGACCCAGTACTTC.

This CDR3 is CASSLAPPQGYTF. In nucleotides, the CDR3 is TGCGCCAGCAGCCTAGCCCCCCCCCAGGGCTACACCTTC. V usage is TRBV4-1 and J usage is TRBJ1-2; the D is unclear. CDR1 and CDR2 from the germline V gene are MGHRA and YSYEKL. V dropped 4 bases and J dropped 8 bases, with 14 bases sitting between them. The CDR3 is 13 residues long.

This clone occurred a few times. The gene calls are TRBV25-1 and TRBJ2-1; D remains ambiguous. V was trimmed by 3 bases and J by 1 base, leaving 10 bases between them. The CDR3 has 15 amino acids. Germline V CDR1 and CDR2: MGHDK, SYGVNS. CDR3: CASSDREPSYNEQFF. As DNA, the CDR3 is TGTGCCAGCAGTGACCGTGAGCCGTCCTACAATGAGCAGTTCTTC.

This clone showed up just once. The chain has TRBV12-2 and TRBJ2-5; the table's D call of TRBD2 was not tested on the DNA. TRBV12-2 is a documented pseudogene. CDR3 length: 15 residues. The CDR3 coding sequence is TGTGCAAGTCGCTTAGAACTGGCAGGGAGGGAGACCCAGTACTTC. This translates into CASRLELAGRETQYF.

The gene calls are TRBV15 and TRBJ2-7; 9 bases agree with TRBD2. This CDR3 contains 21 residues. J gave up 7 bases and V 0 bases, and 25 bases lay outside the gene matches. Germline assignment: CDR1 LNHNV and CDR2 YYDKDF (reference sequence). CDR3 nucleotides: TGTGCCACCAGCAGAGATTTAGCGGGGGACCTCCTCGCTTCCCAGACGCGGGAGCAGTACTTC. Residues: CATSRDLAGDLLASQTREQYF.

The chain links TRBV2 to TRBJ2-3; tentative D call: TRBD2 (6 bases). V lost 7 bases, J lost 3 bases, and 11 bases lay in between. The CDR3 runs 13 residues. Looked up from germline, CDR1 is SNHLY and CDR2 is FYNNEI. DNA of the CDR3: TGTGCCAGCACTAGCGATTATACAGATACGCAGTATTTT. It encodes CASTSDYTDTQYF.

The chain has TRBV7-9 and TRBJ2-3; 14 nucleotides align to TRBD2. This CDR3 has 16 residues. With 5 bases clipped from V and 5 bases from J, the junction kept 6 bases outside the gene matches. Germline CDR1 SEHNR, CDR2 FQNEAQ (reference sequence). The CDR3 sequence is CASSRGLAGAGDTQYF. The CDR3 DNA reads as TGTGCCAGCAGCCGGGGACTAGCGGGAGCGGGAGATACGCAGTATTTT.

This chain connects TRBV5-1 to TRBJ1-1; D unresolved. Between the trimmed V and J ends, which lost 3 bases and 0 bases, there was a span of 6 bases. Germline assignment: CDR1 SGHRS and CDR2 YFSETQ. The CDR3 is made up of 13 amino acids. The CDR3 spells CASSYGVNTEAFF. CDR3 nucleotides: TGCGCCAGCAGCTACGGGGTGAACACTGAAGCTTTCTTT.

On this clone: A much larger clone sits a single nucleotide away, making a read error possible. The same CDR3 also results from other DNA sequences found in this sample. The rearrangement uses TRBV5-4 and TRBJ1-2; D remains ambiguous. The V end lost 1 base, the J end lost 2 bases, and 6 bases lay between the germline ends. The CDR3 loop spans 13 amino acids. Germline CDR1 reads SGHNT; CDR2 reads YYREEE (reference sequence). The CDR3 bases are TGTGCCAGCAGCTTGCGGGGAAACTATGGCTACACCTTC. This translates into CASSLRGNYGYTF.

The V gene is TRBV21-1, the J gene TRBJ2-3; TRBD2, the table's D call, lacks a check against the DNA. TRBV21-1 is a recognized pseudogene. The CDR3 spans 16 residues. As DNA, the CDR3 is TGTGCCAGCAGCGGCCAGACTAGCGGGAACAGGGATACGCAGTATTTT. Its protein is CASSGQTSGNRDTQYF.

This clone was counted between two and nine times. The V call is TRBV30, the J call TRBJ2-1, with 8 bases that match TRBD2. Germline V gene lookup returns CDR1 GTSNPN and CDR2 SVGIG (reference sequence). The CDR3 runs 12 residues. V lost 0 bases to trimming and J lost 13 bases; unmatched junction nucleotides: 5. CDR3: CAWSVLAENQFF. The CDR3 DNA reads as TGTGCCTGGAGTGTACTAGCGGAAAACCAGTTCTTC.

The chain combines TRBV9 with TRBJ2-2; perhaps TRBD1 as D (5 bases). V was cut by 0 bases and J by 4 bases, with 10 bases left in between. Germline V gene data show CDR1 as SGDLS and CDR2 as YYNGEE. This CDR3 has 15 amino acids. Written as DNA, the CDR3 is TGTGCCAGCAGCGTAGTAGGGGTCCCCACCGGGGAGCTGTTTTTT. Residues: CASSVVGVPTGELFF. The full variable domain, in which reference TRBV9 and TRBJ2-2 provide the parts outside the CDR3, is DSGVTQTPKHLITATGQRVTLRCSPRSGDLSVYWYQQSLDQGLQFLIQYYNGEERAKGNILERFSAQQFPDLHSELNLSSLELGDSALYFCASSVVGVPTGELFFGEGSRLTVL.

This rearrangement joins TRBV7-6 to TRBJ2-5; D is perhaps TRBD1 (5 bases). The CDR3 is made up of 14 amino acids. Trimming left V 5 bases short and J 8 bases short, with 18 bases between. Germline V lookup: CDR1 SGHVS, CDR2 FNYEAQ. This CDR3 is CASSGVGDKRTQYF. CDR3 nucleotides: TGTGCCAGCAGCGGCGTAGGGGATAAGAGAACCCAGTACTTC.